This T cell receptor beta chain is from a study of cytomegalovirus exposure and HLA in healthy donors. CDR1 is SGHAT and CDR2 is FQNNGV in the germline V gene. The V and J ends lost 7 bases and 3 bases respectively, with 19 bases between them. The length of the CDR3 is 16 residues. Primers for the PCR totalled 60 Vbeta and 13 Jbeta. TCRdb keeps only in-frame clones here, not all; method: immunoSEQ multiplex PCR. The table gives 200,000 or so clones; the top ten clones make up 0.74% of it. The V gene is TRBV11-2, the J gene TRBJ2-1; a weak D match, TRBD1 (6 bases). This TCR was recovered from a boy between 10 and 17 years old in good health and CMV-seronegative. Sequenced input: PBMCs. In DNA form, the CDR3 reads TGTGCCAGCACCAGTTACAGGGAAGAGTTCTACAATGAGCAGTTCTTC. Protein sequence: CASTSYREEFYNEQFF.